This TCR beta chain was found in a study of T cells in women clearing cervical HPV infection. Method: immunoSEQ multiplex PCR; TCRdb's copy keeps in-frame clones and lacks some. Its clone listing holds around 19,000 clones. Comment on this clone: Antigen: not known. The missing CDR3 end, 3 residues past where the read stops, is filled in from the germline J gene. Other DNA sequences within the sample encode an identical CDR3.

Study-level results: CIN3+ cases had significantly higher TCR richness than controls; evenness did not differ. T-cell numbers per sample were unknown and may explain richness differences.

Per germline, CDR1 SGHTA and CDR2 FQGNSA. V gave up 0 bases and J gave up 1 base, with 6 bases separating them. This CDR3 comprises 14 residues. This receptor was taken from a woman aged 18 to 75 with a cervical HPV16 infection that either progressed to CIN3+ or cleared (not recorded which). Sequenced: blood buffy coat. This sequence joins TRBV7-2 and TRBJ2-5; perhaps TRBD2 as D (6 bases). The DNA read from the CDR3 is TGTGCCAGCAGCTTAGCGGGGGGCCAAGAGACC. Its translation: CASSLAGGQET. Given in full, the CDR3 is CASSLAGGQETQYF.